The 21 T cell receptor beta chains below come from one sample, sequenced in a study of T-cell memory formation after mild COVID-19 (dated by TCRdb to the early 2020s). Library prep was done by 5' RACE. The sequencer was an Illumina NovaSeq 6000. The raw public data were reprocessed by TCRdb itself: fastp quality trimming at Q25, MiXCR clonotype calling, in-frame beta chains only. Every entry covers one CDR3 protein and lists the most common genes and DNA from its rows. The sample includes 5,500 to 6,500 distinct CDR3 sequences, with about a fifth observed a single time. The top ten constitute 50% to 70% of the sample. The sample comprised PBMCs or a T cell subset sorted from them (not recorded which). Receptor source: an adult woman who had mild COVID-19 (a few samples of this study predate the infection). The sample titles of this study are shuffled in the database, so cell type and time point are left out; the donor was told from shared clones.

The J gene is TRBJ2-3, the V gene TRBV9; D is perhaps TRBD2 (5 bases). CDR1 and CDR2 (germline): SGDLS, YYNGEE. The V end was cut by 2 bases, the J end by 4 bases, with 11 bases between. This CDR3 spans 14 amino acids. The CDR3 coding sequence is TGTGCCAGCAGCGTGCAACGGGGAGCAGATACGCAGTATTTT. Translated: CASSVQRGADTQYF.

The table lists this clonotype with many counts. This sequence joins TRBV29-1 and TRBJ2-5; 8 bases align to TRBD1. The CDR3 sequence is 14 residues long. V lost 5 bases to trimming and J lost 4 bases; unmatched junction nucleotides: 9. Germline values: CDR1 SQVTM, CDR2 ANQGSEA. The CDR3 sequence is CSVLRTGWGETQYF. In DNA form, the CDR3 reads TGCAGCGTTCTACGGACAGGGTGGGGAGAGACCCAGTACTTC.

This clonotype was found many times. This chain uses TRBV2 with TRBJ2-6; TRBD1 matches 8 bases. Unmatched junction bases numbered 9, after V lost 6 bases and J lost 2 bases. The CDR3 contains 17 residues. Germline CDR1 SNHLY, CDR2 FYNNEI. DNA of the CDR3: TGTGCCAGCAGGGATGGGACAGGCTTTGCTGGGGCCAACGTCCTGACTTTC. Translated: CASRDGTGFAGANVLTF. Based on the CDR3 plus reference TRBV2 and TRBJ2-6, the full variable domain is EPEVTQTPSHQVTQMGQEVILRCVPISNHLYFYWYRQILGQKVEFLVSFYNNEISEKSEIFDDQFSVERPDGSNFTLKIRSTKLEDSAMYFCASRDGTGFAGANVLTFGAGSRLTVL.

This clonotype was detected many times. The chain employs TRBV4-1 and TRBJ2-2, with no clear D. This CDR3 contains 12 residues. Germline values: CDR1 MGHRA, CDR2 YSYEKL. V lost 1 base, J lost 7 bases, and 4 bases lay in between. CDR3 protein: CASSQGFGELFF. Written as DNA, the CDR3 is TGCGCCAGCAGCCAAGGTTTCGGGGAGCTGTTTTTT.

This clonotype was seen many times. This sequence joins TRBV20-1 and TRBJ1-4; a weak D match, TRBD1 (5 bases). The CDR3 contains 17 residues. The V end was cut by 4 bases, the J end by 0 bases, with 18 bases between. Germline V gene sequence: CDR1 DFQATT, CDR2 SNEGSKA (reference sequence). CDR3 loop: CSATPWGGRATNEKLFF. The CDR3 DNA sequence: TGCAGTGCTACCCCATGGGGGGGACGGGCAACTAATGAAAAACTGTTTTTT.

This clonotype was seen repeatedly, ten times or more. The chain carries TRBV21-1 and TRBJ2-7; TRBD1, the table's D call, lacks a check against the DNA. TRBV21-1 is termed a pseudogene. This CDR3 spans 15 amino acids. CDR3 DNA: TGTGCCAGCAGCAAGGGGTCCCAACCCGTCTACGAGCAGTACTTC. The encoded protein is CASSKGSQPVYEQYF.

By frequency in the sample, this clonotype is medium-sized. The rearrangement uses TRBV4-1 and TRBJ1-5; D is unresolved. The V and J ends lost 0 bases and 1 base respectively, with 10 bases between them. The CDR3 extends over 16 amino acids. CDR1 is MGHRA and CDR2 is YSYEKL in the germline V gene. CDR3 sequence (DNA): TGCGCCAGCAGCCAAGAGGGAGACTTAAGCAATCAGCCCCAGCATTTT. Residues: CASSQEGDLSNQPQHF.

At least ten counts were recorded for this clonotype. The V and J genes are TRBV9 and TRBJ1-2; 8 positions match TRBD1. J lost 4 bases, V lost 0 bases, and 5 bases had no gene match. Per the germline V gene, CDR1 is SGDLS and CDR2 is YYNGEE. The CDR3 spans 15 residues. The CDR3 region is CASSVASTGGYGYTF. DNA for the CDR3: TGTGCCAGCAGCGTAGCATCCACAGGGGGCTATGGCTACACCTTC.

This clonotype was recorded many times. The chain has TRBV11-2 and TRBJ1-1; 9 nucleotides line up with TRBD1. CDR3 length: 16 amino acids. Germline lookup yields CDR1 SGHAT and CDR2 FQNNGV. V shed 5 bases and J 0 bases; nucleotides not matched to a gene: 7. The DNA of the CDR3 is TGTGCCAGCAGCCCCCTGGACAGGGGAATGAACACTGAAGCTTTCTTT. Translating gives CASSPLDRGMNTEAFF.

At least ten counts were recorded for this clonotype. V gene TRBV24-1 combines with J gene TRBJ2-3; unclear D gene. The CDR3 is 13 amino acids. Trimming pared 6 bases from V and 1 base from J, leaving 7 bases between. The germline CDR1 and CDR2 sequences are KGHDR and SFDVKD. This chain's CDR3 is CATSLRRTDTQYF. In DNA form, the CDR3 reads TGTGCCACCAGTCTGAGGCGCACAGATACGCAGTATTTT.

This clonotype was detected ten times or more. The CDR3, as DNA: TGCAGTGCTAAACCACTCAGAGCAATGAACACTGAAGCTTTCTTT. This gives the protein CSAKPLRAMNTEAFF. The V gene is TRBV20-1, the J gene TRBJ1-1; no definite D call. Germline lookup yields CDR1 DFQATT and CDR2 SNEGSKA (reference sequence). Trimming cost V 4 bases and J 0 bases, with 15 bases left between them. CDR3 length: 15 residues.

This clonotype was seen ten or more times. The chain employs TRBV18 and TRBJ2-3; no reliable D call. The CDR3 length is 15 residues. The V and J ends lost 2 bases and 0 bases respectively, with 9 bases between them. In germline, CDR1 is KGHSH, CDR2 LQKENI. CDR3 sequence (DNA): TGTGCCAGCTCACCAATTGCGGCAAGCACAGATACGCAGTATTTT. This sequence encodes CASSPIAASTDTQYF.

This clonotype counts as medium-sized. The CDR3 coding sequence is TGTGCCAGCAGCTTAGACCACACAGATACGCAGTATTTT. Translated: CASSLDHTDTQYF. V and J are TRBV7-3 and TRBJ2-3; D is unclear. CDR1 is SGHTA and CDR2 is FQGTGA in the germline V gene. V shed 2 bases and J shed 2 bases, with 5 bases lying between them. The CDR3 runs 13 residues.

This chain's CDR3 is CASSLLSGGATQYF. For the CDR3, the DNA is TGTGCCAGCAGCTTACTGAGCGGGGGGGCAACCCAGTACTTC. V usage is TRBV13 and J usage is TRBJ2-5; 10 bases fit TRBD2. CDR1 PRHDT and CDR2 FYEKMQ come from the germline V gene (reference sequence). CDR3 length equals 14 residues. Unmatched junction bases numbered 5, after V lost 2 bases and J lost 8 bases.

Ten or more counts support this clonotype. This chain joins TRBV4-3 and TRBJ1-1; possible D gene TRBD1, 5 bases. Trimming removed 2 bases from V and 8 bases from J, with 12 bases in between. Germline V gives CDR1 LGHNA, CDR2 YSLEER. The CDR3 is made up of 13 amino acids. Written as DNA, the CDR3 is TGCGCCAGCAGCCAACCCGGGGGTGCCGAAGCTTTCTTT. It yields the protein CASSQPGGAEAFF.

There are many counts of this clonotype. This rearrangement joins TRBV7-8 to TRBJ1-5; 7 nucleotides agree with TRBD1. This CDR3 has 18 amino acids. Trimming cost V 4 bases and J 2 bases; bases outside gene matches: 14. The germline V gene has CDR1 SGHVS and CDR2 FQNEAQ. CDR3 bases: TGTGCCAGCAGCTCACTAGGGGGCGGGGGTTCGGGCAATCAGCCCCAGCATTTT. Its protein is CASSSLGGGGSGNQPQHF.

This clonotype was seen ten or more times. The rearrangement joins TRBV7-2 to TRBJ2-1; TRBD2 matches at 12 bases. The germline CDR1 and CDR2 sequences are SGHTA and FQGNSA. The CDR3 sequence is 14 residues long. The V gene end was trimmed by 4 bases and the J gene end by 8 bases; junction bases not matched to a gene: 3. Here the CDR3 DNA reads TGTGCCAGCAGCTGGACTAGCGGGGCCGATGAGCAGTTCTTC. Amino acid sequence: CASSWTSGADEQFF.

The J gene is TRBJ2-7, the V gene TRBV6-5; 10 bases align to TRBD2. Trimming at V came to 7 bases and at J to 5 bases, leaving 2 bases not matched to a gene. The CDR3 is made up of 12 amino acids. The germline gives CDR1 MNHEY, CDR2 SVGAGI. The CDR3 DNA follows: TGTGCCAGCAACCTAGCGGGAGACGAGCAGTACTTC. This codes for CASNLAGDEQYF.

Judged by abundance, this clonotype is medium-sized (0.01 to 0.1%). For the CDR3, the DNA is TGCAGCGTTGAAGATACCAGCGGGAGCGACGAGCAGTACTTC. It specifies CSVEDTSGSDEQYF. The chain is built from TRBV29-1 and TRBJ2-7, with 8 bases identical to TRBD2. The CDR3 is 14 amino acids. V trimming: 0 bases; J trimming: 5 bases; junction bases outside the gene matches: 6. CDR1 SQVTM and CDR2 ANQGSEA come from the germline V gene.

This clonotype was recorded at least ten times. The gene calls are TRBV15 and TRBJ1-1; the D gene is possibly TRBD1 (5 bases). V was clipped by 3 bases and J by 1 base, with 9 bases between them. The germline V gene has CDR1 LNHNV and CDR2 YYDKDF (reference sequence). The CDR3 is 14 residues long. The DNA of the CDR3 is TGTGCCACCAGCAGCGACAGAGAGAACACTGAAGCTTTCTTT. Residues: CATSSDRENTEAFF.

This clonotype has ten or more counts. The chain joins TRBV5-1 to TRBJ2-2; 7 positions agree with TRBD1. The CDR3 contains 14 residues. Germline V gene sequence: CDR1 SGHRS, CDR2 YFSETQ. J gave up 11 bases and V 2 bases, and 9 bases lay outside the gene matches. Here the CDR3 DNA reads TGCGCCAGCAGCTTAGGACAGGTTCATGATGAGCTGTTTTTT. Encoded protein: CASSLGQVHDELFF.